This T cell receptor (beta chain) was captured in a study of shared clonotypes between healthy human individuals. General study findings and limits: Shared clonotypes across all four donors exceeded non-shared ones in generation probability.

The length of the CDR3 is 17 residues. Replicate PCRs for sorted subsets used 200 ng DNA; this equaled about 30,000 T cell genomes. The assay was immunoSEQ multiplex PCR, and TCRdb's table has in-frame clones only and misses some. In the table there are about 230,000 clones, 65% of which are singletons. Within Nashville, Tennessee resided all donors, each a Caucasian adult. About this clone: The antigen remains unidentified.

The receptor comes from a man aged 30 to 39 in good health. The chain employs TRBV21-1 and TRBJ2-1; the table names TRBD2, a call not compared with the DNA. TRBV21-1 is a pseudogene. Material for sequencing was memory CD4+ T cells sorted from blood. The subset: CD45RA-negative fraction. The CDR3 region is CASRTSGRLGSYNEQFF. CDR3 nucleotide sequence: TGTGCCAGCAGGACTAGCGGGAGACTTGGCTCCTACAATGAGCAGTTCTTC.